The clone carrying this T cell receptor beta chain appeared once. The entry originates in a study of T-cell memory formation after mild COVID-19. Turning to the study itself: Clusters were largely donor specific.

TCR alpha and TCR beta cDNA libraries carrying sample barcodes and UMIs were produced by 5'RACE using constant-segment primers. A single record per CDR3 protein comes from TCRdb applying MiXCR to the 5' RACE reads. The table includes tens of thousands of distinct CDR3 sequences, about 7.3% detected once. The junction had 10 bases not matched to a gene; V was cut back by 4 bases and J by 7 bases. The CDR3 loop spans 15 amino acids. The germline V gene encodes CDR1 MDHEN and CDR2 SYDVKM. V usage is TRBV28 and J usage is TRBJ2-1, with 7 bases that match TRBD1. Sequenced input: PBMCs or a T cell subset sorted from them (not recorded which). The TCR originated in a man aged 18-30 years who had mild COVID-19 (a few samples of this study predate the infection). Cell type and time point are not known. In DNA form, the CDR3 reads TGTGCCAGCAGTTCCGGGACAGCCCGCTCTAATGAGCAGTTCTTC. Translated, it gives CASSSGTARSNEQFF.